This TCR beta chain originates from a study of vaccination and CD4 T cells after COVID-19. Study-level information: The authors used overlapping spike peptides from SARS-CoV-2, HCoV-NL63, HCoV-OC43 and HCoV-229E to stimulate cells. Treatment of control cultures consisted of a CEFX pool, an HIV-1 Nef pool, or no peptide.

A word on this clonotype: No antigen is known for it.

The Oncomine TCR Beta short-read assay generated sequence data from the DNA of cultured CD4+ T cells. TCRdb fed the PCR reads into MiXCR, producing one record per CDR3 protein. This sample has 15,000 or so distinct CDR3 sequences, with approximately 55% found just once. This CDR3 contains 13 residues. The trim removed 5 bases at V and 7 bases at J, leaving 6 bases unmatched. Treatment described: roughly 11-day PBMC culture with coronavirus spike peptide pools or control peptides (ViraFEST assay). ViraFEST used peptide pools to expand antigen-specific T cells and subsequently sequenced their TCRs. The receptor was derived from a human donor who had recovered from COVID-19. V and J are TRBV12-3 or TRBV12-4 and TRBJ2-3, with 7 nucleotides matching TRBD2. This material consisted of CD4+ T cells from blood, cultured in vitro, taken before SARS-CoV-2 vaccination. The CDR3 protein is CASSTSLAYTQYF. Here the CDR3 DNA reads TGTGCCAGCAGTACATCACTAGCGTATACGCAGTATTTT.